What follows is one T cell receptor beta chain and its context. Germline V gene lookup returns CDR1 ENHRY and CDR2 SYGVKD. Trimming removed 11 bases at V and 1 base at J, with 15 bases between. The CDR3 sequence is 13 residues long. The data were obtained in a study of blood T cell repertoires in COVID-19. About the research overall: Some COVID-19 samples were acute and others convalescent; all came from the United States, Italy and Spain. PBMCs, B-cell-depleted T cells, or T cells were the source of the cDNA or gDNA that made up the material.

Per the study methods: For nucleated cells, counts were estimated from reference gene primer amplification. Generated by immunoSEQ multiplex PCR, the TCRdb table keeps only in-frame clones and is missing some. V and J calls and clone size are those listed in that table; D and trimming were worked out from the DNA. The data contain some 200,000 clones, 83% of them singletons. Patients from Seattle were sampled longitudinally, starting during active infection. This sequence joins TRBV10-3 and TRBJ2-7; possibly TRBD1 for D (7 bases). This TCR came from a woman aged 25 to 45 with COVID-19, enrolled during active disease. Sequencing was performed on peripheral blood. CDR3 sequence (DNA): TGTGCCGCTGCGGGACAGATATCCTACGAGCAGTACTTC. Residues: CAAAGQISYEQYF.